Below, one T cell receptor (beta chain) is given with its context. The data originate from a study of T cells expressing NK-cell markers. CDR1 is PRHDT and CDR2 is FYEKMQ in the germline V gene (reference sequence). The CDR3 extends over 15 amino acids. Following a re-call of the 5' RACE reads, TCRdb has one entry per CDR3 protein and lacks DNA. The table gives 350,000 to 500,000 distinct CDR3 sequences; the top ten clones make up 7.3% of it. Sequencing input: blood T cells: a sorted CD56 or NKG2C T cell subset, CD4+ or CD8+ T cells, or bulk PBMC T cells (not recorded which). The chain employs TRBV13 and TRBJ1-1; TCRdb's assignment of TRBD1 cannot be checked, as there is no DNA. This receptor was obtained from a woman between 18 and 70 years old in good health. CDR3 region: CASSLAGLGDPEAFF.